This T cell receptor (beta chain) is from a study of T cell repertoires in cytomegalovirus infection. The V segment lost 6 bases and the J segment 2 bases; nucleotides outside the gene matches: 11. The CDR3 is 16 amino acids. This clonotype was counted many times. MiXCR, run by TCRdb on the reads, gives a single entry per CDR3 protein. The sample lists 500,000 or so distinct CDR3 sequences, about 15% seen once, with approximately 24% in the top ten. The source of this sequence is a human donor in good health (CMV status not recorded). Some clones in this sample may be carry-over from other donors' samples. Sequencing was performed on CD8+ T cells from PBMCs. This chain uses TRBV12-3 or TRBV12-4 with TRBJ2-3; 7 positions agree with TRBD1. CDR3 region: CASSLPEGQSTDTQYF. The CDR3 nucleotides are TGTGCCAGCAGCCTCCCTGAGGGACAGTCCACAGATACGCAGTATTTT.